This T cell receptor beta chain was retrieved from a study of Graves' ophthalmopathy and Graves' hyperthyroidism. Looking at the study overall: Stable hyperthyroidism meant no progression to ophthalmopathy within 18 months of follow-up. Whole-study findings and limits: Blood also contained most of the expanded thyroid clonotypes above 0.001 frequency.

Hyperthyroidism cases were recent diagnoses of under 2 months' duration in people aged 18 to 65. Diagnosis was based on clinical symptoms, serum thyroxine, TRAb, thyroid ultrasound and orbital computed tomography. This clonotype has ten or more counts. Its antigen is unknown. Amplified TCR beta CDR3 regions were obtained using RNA transcripts as template. Following a first-round RT-PCR that used HTBI primers, a second-round multiplex PCR was carried out. From the multiplex PCR reads, TCRdb called clonotypes with MiXCR, one entry per CDR3 protein. The sample includes around 520,000 distinct CDR3 sequences, approximately 37% of them seen just once. CDR1 and CDR2 (germline): SEHNR, FQNEAQ (reference sequence). Losses at the gene ends were 4 bases for V and 10 bases for J; bases not matched to a gene: 8. CDR3 size: 14 residues.

Input material: peripheral blood or thyroid tissue (not recorded which). This chain links TRBV7-9 with TRBJ1-5, with 9 bases matching TRBD1. The clonotype originates from an adult man with Graves' hyperthyroidism. The CDR3 sequence: CASSSSRDRDPQHF. Here the CDR3 DNA reads TGTGCCAGCAGCTCGTCCCGGGACAGGGATCCCCAGCATTTT.